This TCR beta chain was retrieved from a study of cytomegalovirus exposure and HLA in healthy donors. Study-level points and caveats: In a later analysis, a missense DCLRE1C variant was linked to TCR beta V- and J-gene trimming. Reportedly, fewer N-insertions than the approximately 690-donor mean appeared in an Asian-associated ancestry cluster in a later analysis. When a later analysis compared HLA-associated TCR beta chains with equally common others, the HLA-associated chains turned out to be more clonally expanded and to have lower generation probabilities.

About this clone itself: What it binds is not known.

Sampled while nominally healthy, donors likely had unrecorded immune exposures. Both 60 Vbeta primers and 13 Jbeta primers went into the PCR. Sequencing used immunoSEQ multiplex PCR; TCRdb keeps in-frame clones, though not all of them. This table holds roughly 89,000 clones, around 80% found once. The CDR3 length is 13 residues. V lost 2 bases and J 0 bases, leaving 5 bases between the germline ends. CDR1 is MNHNS, CDR2 SASEGT, per germline. This chain links TRBV6-1 with TRBJ2-7, with a tentative D call TRBD2 (5 bases). Source material: PBMCs. This receptor was obtained from a man between 18 and 29 years old in good health and CMV-seronegative. CDR3 nucleotides: TGTGCCAGCAGTGAACGGGGCTCCTACGAGCAGTACTTC. It translates to CASSERGSYEQYF.